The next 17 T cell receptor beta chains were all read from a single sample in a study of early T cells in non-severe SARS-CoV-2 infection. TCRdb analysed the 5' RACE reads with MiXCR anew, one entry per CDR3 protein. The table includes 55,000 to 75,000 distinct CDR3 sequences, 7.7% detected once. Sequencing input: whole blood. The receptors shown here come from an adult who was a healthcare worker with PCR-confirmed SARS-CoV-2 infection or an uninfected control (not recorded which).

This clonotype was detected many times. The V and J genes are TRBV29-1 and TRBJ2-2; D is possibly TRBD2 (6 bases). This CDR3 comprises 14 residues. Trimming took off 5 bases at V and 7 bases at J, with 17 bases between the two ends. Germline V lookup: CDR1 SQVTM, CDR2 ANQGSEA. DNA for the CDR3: TGCAGCGTTAGGTGGACTACCCGCGACGGGGAGCTGTTTTTT. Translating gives CSVRWTTRDGELFF.

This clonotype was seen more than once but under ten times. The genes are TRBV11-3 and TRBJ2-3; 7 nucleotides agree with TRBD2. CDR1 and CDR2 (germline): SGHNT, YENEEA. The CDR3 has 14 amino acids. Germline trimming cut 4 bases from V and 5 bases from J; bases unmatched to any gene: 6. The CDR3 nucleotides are TGTGCCAGCAGCTCGGGGGGTAGAGTAGATACGCAGTATTTT. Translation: CASSSGGRVDTQYF.

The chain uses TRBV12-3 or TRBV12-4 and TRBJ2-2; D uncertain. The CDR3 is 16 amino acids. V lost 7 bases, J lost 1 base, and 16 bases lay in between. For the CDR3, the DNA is TGTGCCAGCACCTCTCCCCGAAATAAGAACACCGGGGAGCTGTTTTTT. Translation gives CASTSPRNKNTGELFF.

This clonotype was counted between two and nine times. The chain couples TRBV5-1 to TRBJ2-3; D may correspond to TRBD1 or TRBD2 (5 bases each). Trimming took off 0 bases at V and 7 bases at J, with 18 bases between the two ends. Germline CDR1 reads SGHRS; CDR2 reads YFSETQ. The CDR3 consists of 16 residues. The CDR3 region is CASSLGPGTDAHTQYF. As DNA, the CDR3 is TGCGCCAGCAGCTTGGGGCCCGGGACGGACGCTCATACGCAGTATTTT.

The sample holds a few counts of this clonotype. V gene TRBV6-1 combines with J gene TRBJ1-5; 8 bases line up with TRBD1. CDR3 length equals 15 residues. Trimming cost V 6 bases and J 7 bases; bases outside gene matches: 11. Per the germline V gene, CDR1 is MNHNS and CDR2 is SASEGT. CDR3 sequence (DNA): TGTGCCAGCAGCAACCTTGACAGGGGCGCACAGCCCCAGCATTTT. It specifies CASSNLDRGAQPQHF.

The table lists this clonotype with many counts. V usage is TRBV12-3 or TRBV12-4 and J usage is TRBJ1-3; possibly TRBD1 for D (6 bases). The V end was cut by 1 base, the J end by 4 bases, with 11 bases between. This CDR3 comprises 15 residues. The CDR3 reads CASSLDRAEGNTIYF. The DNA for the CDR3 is TGTGCCAGCAGTTTAGACAGGGCGGAGGGAAACACCATATATTTT.

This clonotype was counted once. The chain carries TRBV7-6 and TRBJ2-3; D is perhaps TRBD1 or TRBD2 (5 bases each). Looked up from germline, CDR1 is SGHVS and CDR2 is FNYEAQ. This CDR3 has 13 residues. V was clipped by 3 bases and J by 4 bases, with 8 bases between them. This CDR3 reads CASSFRGADTQYF. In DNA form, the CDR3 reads TGTGCCAGCAGCTTTAGAGGGGCAGATACGCAGTATTTT.

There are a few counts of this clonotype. As DNA, the CDR3 is TGCAGCGTTCAGACCTCCTACAATGAGCAGTTCTTC. Amino acids: CSVQTSYNEQFF. The chain has TRBV29-1 and TRBJ2-1, with D hard to call. V dropped 5 bases and J dropped 0 bases, with 5 bases sitting between them. The CDR3 covers 12 residues. CDR1 SQVTM and CDR2 ANQGSEA come from the germline V gene.

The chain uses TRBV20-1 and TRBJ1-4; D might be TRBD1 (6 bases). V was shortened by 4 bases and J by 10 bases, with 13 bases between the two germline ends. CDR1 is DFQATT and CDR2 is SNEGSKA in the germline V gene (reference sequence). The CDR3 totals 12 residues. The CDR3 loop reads CSAMAGGGKLFF. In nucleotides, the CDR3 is TGCAGTGCTATGGCCGGGGGCGGAAAACTGTTTTTT.

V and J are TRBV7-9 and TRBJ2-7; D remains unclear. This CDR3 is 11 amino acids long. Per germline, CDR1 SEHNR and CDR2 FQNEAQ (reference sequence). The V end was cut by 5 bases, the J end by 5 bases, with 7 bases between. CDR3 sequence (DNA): TGTGCCAGCAGCGGACCTGACGAGCAGTACTTC. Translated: CASSGPDEQYF.

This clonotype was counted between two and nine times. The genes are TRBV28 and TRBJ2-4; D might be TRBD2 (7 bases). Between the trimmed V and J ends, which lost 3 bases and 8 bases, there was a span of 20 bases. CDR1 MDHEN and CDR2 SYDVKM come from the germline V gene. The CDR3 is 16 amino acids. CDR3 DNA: TGTGCCAGCAGTTTGGGGGGGGCTCAGGGTACGGACATTCAGTACTTC. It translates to CASSLGGAQGTDIQYF.

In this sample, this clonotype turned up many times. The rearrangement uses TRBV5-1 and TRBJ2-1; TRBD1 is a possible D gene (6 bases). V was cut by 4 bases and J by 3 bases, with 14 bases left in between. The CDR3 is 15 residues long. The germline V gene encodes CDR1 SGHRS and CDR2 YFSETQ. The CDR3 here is CASSQGPDGYNEQFF. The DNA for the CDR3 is TGCGCCAGCAGCCAGGGGCCCGACGGCTACAATGAGCAGTTCTTC. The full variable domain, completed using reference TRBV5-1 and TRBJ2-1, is KAGVTQTPRYLIKTRGQQVTLSCSPISGHRSVSWYQQTPGQGLQFLFEYFSETQRNKGNFPGRFSGRQFSNSRSEMNVSTLELGDSALYLCASSQGPDGYNEQFFGPGTRLTVL.

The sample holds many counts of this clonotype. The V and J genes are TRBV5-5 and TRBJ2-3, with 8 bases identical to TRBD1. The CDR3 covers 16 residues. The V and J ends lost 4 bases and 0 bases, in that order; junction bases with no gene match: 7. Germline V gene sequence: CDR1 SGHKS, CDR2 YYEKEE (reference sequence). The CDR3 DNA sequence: TGTGCCAGCAGCAAGGGGACAGGCCTTAGCACAGATACGCAGTATTTT. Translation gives CASSKGTGLSTDTQYF.

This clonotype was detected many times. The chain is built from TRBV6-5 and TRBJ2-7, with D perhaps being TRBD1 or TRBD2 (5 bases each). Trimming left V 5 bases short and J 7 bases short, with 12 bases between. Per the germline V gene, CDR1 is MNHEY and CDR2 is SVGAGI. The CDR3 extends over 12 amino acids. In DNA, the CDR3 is TGTGCCAGCAGTAACGGATGGGGGGAGCAGTACTTC. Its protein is CASSNGWGEQYF.

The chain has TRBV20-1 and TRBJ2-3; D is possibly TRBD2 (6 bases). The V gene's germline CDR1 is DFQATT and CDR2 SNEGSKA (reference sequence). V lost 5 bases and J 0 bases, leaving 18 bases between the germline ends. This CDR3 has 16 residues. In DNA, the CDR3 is TGCAGTGCTCCCCCCCTGGGGGGTCTGAGCACAGATACGCAGTATTTT. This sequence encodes CSAPPLGGLSTDTQYF.

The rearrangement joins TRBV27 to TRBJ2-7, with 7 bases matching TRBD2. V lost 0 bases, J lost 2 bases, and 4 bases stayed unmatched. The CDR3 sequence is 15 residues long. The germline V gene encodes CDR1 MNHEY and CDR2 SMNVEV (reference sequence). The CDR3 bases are TGTGCCAGCAGTTTATCGTCGGGGGGAACCTACGAGCAGTACTTC. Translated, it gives CASSLSSGGTYEQYF.

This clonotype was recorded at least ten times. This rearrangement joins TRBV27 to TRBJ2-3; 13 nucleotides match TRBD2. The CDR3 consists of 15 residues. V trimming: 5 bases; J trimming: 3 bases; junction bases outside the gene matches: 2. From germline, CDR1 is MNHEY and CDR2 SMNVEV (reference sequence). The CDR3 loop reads CASSPGLAGTDTQYF. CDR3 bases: TGTGCCAGCAGTCCGGGACTAGCGGGAACAGATACGCAGTATTTT.